The 21 T cell receptor beta chains below come from one sample, sequenced in a study of a mutant IDH1 vaccine in newly diagnosed glioma. Antigens of these TCRs are unknown. The sample's time point: week 23, last vaccination. Vaccinated patients received 300 ug of mutant IDH1 20-mer peptide per dose, with topical imiquimod. Here immunoSEQ multiplex PCR was the method, and the copy in TCRdb shows in-frame clones only, minus some. The sample lists around 28,000 clones; roughly 85% were seen once. The sample here was PBMCs, taken from a glioma patient whose treatment included an IDH1 peptide vaccine. The receptors stem from a woman aged 30 to 39 with glioma.

The chain joins TRBV6-1 to TRBJ2-2; 7 bases are a match to TRBD1. The germline gives CDR1 MNHNS, CDR2 SASEGT. The CDR3 is made up of 14 amino acids. Trimming took 7 bases from V and 6 from J; bases not matched to a gene: 8. The CDR3 sequence: CASTPQTGPGELFF. CDR3 coding DNA: TGTGCCAGCACGCCTCAGACAGGGCCCGGGGAGCTGTTTTTT.

The J gene is TRBJ2-7, the V gene TRBV18, with D maybe TRBD2 (5 bases). This CDR3 comprises 14 residues. Trimming took 2 bases from V and 0 from J, leaving 8 bases between them. Per germline, CDR1 KGHSH and CDR2 LQKENI. DNA of the CDR3: TGTGCCAGCTCACCATCGGGGTACTCCTACGAGCAGTACTTC. Amino acid sequence: CASSPSGYSYEQYF.

The chain has TRBV19 and TRBJ2-5; D may be TRBD1 (6 bases). V shed 4 bases and J shed 1 base, with 13 bases lying between them. Germline V gene lookup returns CDR1 LNHDA and CDR2 SQIVND (reference sequence). This CDR3 is built from 15 residues. The CDR3 sequence: CASSTQGSGQETQYF. The CDR3 DNA sequence: TGTGCCAGTAGTACCCAGGGGTCCGGCCAAGAGACCCAGTACTTC.

The CDR3 coding sequence is TGTGCCTGGAGTACCTGGGACAGATACTATGGCTACACCTTC. Translation: CAWSTWDRYYGYTF. This rearrangement joins TRBV30 to TRBJ1-2; 7 bases line up with TRBD1. The V gene's germline CDR1 is GTSNPN and CDR2 SVGIG (reference sequence). CDR3 length: 14 residues. Trimming took 2 bases from V and 3 from J; bases not matched to a gene: 6.

Only one count was recorded for this clone. V is TRBV6-5 and J is TRBJ1-2; 7 bases are a match to TRBD1. The germline gives CDR1 MNHEY, CDR2 SVGAGI. The CDR3 consists of 14 residues. Germline trimming cut 2 bases from V and 7 bases from J; bases unmatched to any gene: 7. The CDR3: CASSYQGGKGGYTF. The CDR3 DNA sequence: TGTGCCAGCAGTTACCAGGGGGGAAAGGGTGGCTACACCTTC.

This clone was picked up a small number of times. The chain uses TRBV7-2 and TRBJ1-4; tentatively, D is TRBD1 (5 bases). From germline, CDR1 is SGHTA and CDR2 FQGNSA. The CDR3 is 13 amino acids. Trimming took 6 bases from V and 8 from J, leaving 13 bases between them. This chain's CDR3 is CASSISGGEKLFF. The CDR3 DNA follows: TGTGCCAGCAGTATTAGTGGGGGAGAAAAACTGTTTTTT.

V and J are TRBV29-1 and TRBJ2-7, with D unresolved. This CDR3 is built from 12 residues. The V gene lost 3 bases and the J gene lost 6 bases, with 12 bases spanning the gap. The V gene's germline CDR1 is SQVTM and CDR2 ANQGSEA. CDR3 residues: CSVEWAPSEQYF. DNA for the CDR3: TGCAGCGTTGAGTGGGCCCCTAGCGAGCAGTACTTC.

The chain recombines TRBV2 with TRBJ1-1, with 7 bases identical to TRBD1. This CDR3 is 13 amino acids long. Germline trimming cut 4 bases from V and 9 bases from J; bases unmatched to any gene: 8. Germline V CDR1 and CDR2: SNHLY, FYNNEI. The CDR3 reads CASSATGLGKAFF. The CDR3 bases are TGTGCCAGCAGTGCGACAGGGTTGGGGAAAGCTTTCTTT.

This clone was detected once. This chain uses TRBV5-6 with TRBJ2-3; 13 bases are shared with TRBD2. The germline V gene encodes CDR1 SGHDT and CDR2 YYEEEE. The CDR3 runs to 15 residues. After removal of 4 bases from V and 6 bases from J, the junction contained 5 bases not matched to a gene. The chain's CDR3 is CASSARLAGGDTQYF. CDR3 in DNA: TGTGCCAGCAGCGCTCGACTAGCGGGGGGTGATACGCAGTATTTT.

This clone was observed a few times. The gene calls are TRBV2 and TRBJ1-1, with 8 nucleotides matching TRBD1. The germline CDR1 and CDR2 sequences are SNHLY and FYNNEI. The CDR3 length is 12 residues. J gave up 9 bases and V 8 bases, and 8 bases lay outside the gene matches. CDR3 sequence reads: CASHFDRGQAFF. In DNA form, the CDR3 reads TGTGCCAGCCACTTCGACAGGGGTCAAGCTTTCTTT. The variable domain in full, completed from reference TRBV2 and TRBJ1-1, reads EPEVTQTPSHQVTQMGQEVILRCVPISNHLYFYWYRQILGQKVEFLVSFYNNEISEKSEIFDDQFSVERPDGSNFTLKIRSTKLEDSAMYFCASHFDRGQAFFGQGTRLTVV.

Only a few counts were recorded for this clone. The genes are TRBV19 and TRBJ2-7; 10 positions match TRBD1. Germline CDR1 LNHDA, CDR2 SQIVND (reference sequence). This CDR3 contains 14 residues. The trim removed 10 bases at V and 4 bases at J, leaving 10 bases unmatched. The CDR3 nucleotides read TGTGCCACCCAACGGACAGGGGGGATATACGAGCAGTACTTC. The encoded protein is CATQRTGGIYEQYF.

The chain links TRBV5-1 to TRBJ1-1, with 9 nucleotides matching TRBD1. The length of the CDR3 is 14 residues. Germline-derived CDR1 and CDR2 are SGHRS and YFSETQ. V trimming: 7 bases; J trimming: 0 bases; junction bases outside the gene matches: 4. CDR3 residues: CASGTGSLNTEAFF. The CDR3 nucleotides read TGCGCCAGCGGGACAGGGAGCCTGAACACTGAAGCTTTCTTT.

The chain links TRBV4-1 to TRBJ2-1, with TRBD2 identical over 8 bases. Per the germline V gene, CDR1 is MGHRA and CDR2 is YSYEKL. V trimming: 3 bases; J trimming: 15 bases; junction bases outside the gene matches: 7. This CDR3 region has 12 residues. CDR3 sequence: CASSHVAGSTFF. DNA for the CDR3: TGCGCCAGCAGCCATGTAGCGGGGTCGACGTTCTTC.

V is TRBV19 and J is TRBJ2-7, with a possible D match to TRBD1 (5 bases). CDR3 size: 13 residues. Trimming pared 4 bases from V and 3 bases from J, leaving 10 bases between. CDR1 and CDR2 (germline): LNHDA, SQIVND (reference sequence). The CDR3 sequence: CASSTSTDYEQYF. The DNA of the CDR3 is TGTGCCAGTAGTACCTCGACAGACTACGAGCAGTACTTC. Combining the CDR3 with reference TRBV19 and TRBJ2-7 gives the whole variable domain DGGITQSPKYLFRKEGQNVTLSCEQNLNHDAMYWYRQDPGQGLRLIYYSQIVNDFQKGDIAEGYSVSREKKESFPLTVTSAQKNPTAFYLCASSTSTDYEQYFGPGTRLTVT.

The chain combines TRBV7-2 with TRBJ1-6, with TRBD1 as a possible D gene (6 bases). Germline CDR1 SGHTA, CDR2 FQGNSA. This CDR3 region has 15 residues. Trimming pared 5 bases from V and 8 bases from J, leaving 16 bases between. This chain's CDR3 is CASSATGTRDSPLHF. CDR3 bases: TGTGCCAGCAGCGCCACCGGGACAAGGGATTCACCCCTCCACTTT.

J is TRBJ1-6 and V is TRBV5-1; no clear D gene. The CDR3 runs 18 residues. V was clipped by 0 bases and J by 0 bases, with 13 bases between them. The germline CDR1 and CDR2 sequences are SGHRS and YFSETQ. The CDR3 nucleotides are TGCGCCAGCAGCTTGGTTCCGGGCAGAGTCTCCTATAATTCACCCCTCCACTTT. It translates to CASSLVPGRVSYNSPLHF.

The rearrangement uses TRBV29-1 and TRBJ2-3, with 7 bases matching TRBD2. There are 14 residues in the CDR3. The germline V gene has CDR1 SQVTM and CDR2 ANQGSEA. With V trimmed by 2 bases and J by 2 bases, 4 bases remained unmatched. CDR3 in amino acids: CSVERGGPTDTQYF. The CDR3 DNA sequence: TGCAGCGTTGAAAGGGGAGGGCCCACAGATACGCAGTATTTT.

There are a few counts of this clone. V is TRBV4-2 and J is TRBJ2-7; D not resolved. This CDR3 has 14 residues. Germline V gene data show CDR1 as LGHNA and CDR2 as YNFKEQ. Deletions cut 4 bases from V and 1 base from J, with 11 bases between. The CDR3 region is CASSPVGESYEQYF. The CDR3, as DNA: TGTGCCAGCAGCCCCGTTGGGGAATCCTACGAGCAGTACTTC.

The chain employs TRBV7-2 and TRBJ2-3; a weak D match, TRBD2 (5 bases). CDR1 and CDR2 (germline): SGHTA, FQGNSA. Trimming took off 2 bases at V and 5 bases at J, with 11 bases between the two ends. The CDR3 contains 14 residues. The chain's CDR3 is CASSLRRERDTQYF. The DNA for the CDR3 is TGTGCCAGCAGCTTAAGACGGGAAAGAGATACGCAGTATTTT.

This chain connects TRBV18 to TRBJ2-5, with a tentative D call TRBD2 (5 bases). CDR1 and CDR2 (germline): KGHSH, LQKENI. The CDR3 covers 12 residues. With 3 bases removed from V and 5 bases from J, the gap between germline ends came to 7 bases. The CDR3, as DNA: TGTGCCAGCTCACCGGGCGGGGAGACCCAGTACTTC. It yields the protein CASSPGGETQYF.

As DNA, the CDR3 is TGTGCCAGCAGCGCCGGGTACTACAATGAGCAGTTCTTC. Its translation: CASSAGYYNEQFF. The V gene is TRBV7-7, the J gene TRBJ2-1; no clear D gene. Germline CDR1 reads SSHAT; CDR2 reads FNYEAQ (reference sequence). The CDR3 is made up of 13 amino acids. Trimming cost V 5 bases and J 3 bases, with 8 bases left between them.